The entry that follows covers one TCR beta chain sequence. What it binds is not known. CDR1 SGHRS and CDR2 YFSETQ come from the germline V gene. The ends were cut back, 6 bases at V and 2 bases at J, with 9 bases in the middle. There are 13 residues in the CDR3. The sample comes from a study of blood T cells in healthy people across ages. About the study: About one barcoded beta molecule per two T cells was the capture yield of template switching.

General study points: Strongly correlated with naive T cell percentage was TCR beta diversity. Versus aged donors, long-lived donors had higher diversity and more naive CD4+ cells.

Together with a sample-barcoded 5' primer, a J-beta primer mix was included in a second PCR lasting 7 to 11 cycles. Every sample gave at least 3 million paired-end reads containing CDR3. TCRdb reanalysed the 5' RACE reads using MiXCR and keeps one entry per CDR3 protein. Seen here are about 1.6 million distinct CDR3 sequences, almost 35% observed once, and the top ten hold about 10%. Sample: blood. This sequence joins TRBV5-1 and TRBJ2-1; no reliable D call. This TCR was recovered from a woman aged 25 to 39 in good health. Here the CDR3 DNA reads TGCGCCAGCACGGGCCAGACCTACAATGAGCAGTTCTTC. Amino acid sequence: CASTGQTYNEQFF. Complete variable domain (other parts from reference TRBV5-1 and TRBJ2-1): KAGVTQTPRYLIKTRGQQVTLSCSPISGHRSVSWYQQTPGQGLQFLFEYFSETQRNKGNFPGRFSGRQFSNSRSEMNVSTLELGDSALYLCASTGQTYNEQFFGPGTRLTVL.